This T cell receptor (beta chain) was found in a study of T-cell memory formation after mild COVID-19. The study, taken as a whole, reports: Day 15 to 85 contracting clones showed balanced CD4/CD8; later expanders leaned CD4+. The appearance of some responding clones in pre-infection memory suggested that cross-reactive memory joined. SARS-CoV-2 specificity of second-wave clones peaking day 37 was unconfirmed.

MiXCR, applied by TCRdb to the 5' RACE reads, yields one record per CDR3 protein. The sample records approximately 110,000 distinct CDR3 sequences, roughly 20% being singletons. This clonotype came up a few times. The target antigen is unknown. The sample comprised PBMCs or a T cell subset sorted from them (not recorded which). The receptor was isolated from a man aged 18 to 29 who had mild COVID-19 (a few samples of this study predate the infection). Cell type and time point are not known.

The CDR3 here is CASSPTASTDTQYF. CDR3 in DNA: TGTGCCAGCTCACCGACAGCGAGCACAGATACGCAGTATTTT. This rearrangement joins TRBV18 to TRBJ2-3, with D perhaps TRBD1 (5 bases). Germline V gene sequence: CDR1 KGHSH, CDR2 LQKENI. This CDR3 contains 14 residues. Trimming cost V 3 bases and J 0 bases, with 7 bases left between them.